This TCR beta chain was recovered during a study of T cell repertoires in cytomegalovirus infection. About the research overall: Indicated by public TCR beta signatures were CMV infection and matching HLA type. Study-level findings and limits: Cumulative public TCR beta family frequency identified carriers of CMV plus the relevant HLA. HLA-C-restricted CMV-specific TCR beta clonotypes were dominant in the ex vivo response.

Points on this clonotype: Its antigen remains unknown.

A single record per CDR3 protein comes from TCRdb applying MiXCR to the reads. The repertoire holds roughly 800,000 distinct CDR3 sequences, with around 29% as singletons. The length of the CDR3 is 15 residues. Germline V gene lookup returns CDR1 SEHNR and CDR2 FQNEAQ (reference sequence). V dropped 0 bases and J dropped 2 bases, with 8 bases sitting between them. J is TRBJ2-4 and V is TRBV7-9; D might be TRBD1 (6 bases). The specimen comprised cultured CD8+ T cells from PBMCs, sampled from culture after CMV antigen stimulation. The source is a human donor in good health (CMV status not recorded). Some clones in this sample may be carry-over from other donors' samples. This chain's CDR3 is CASSLARGSKNIQYF. The CDR3 nucleotides are TGTGCCAGCAGCTTAGCCAGGGGTTCCAAAAACATTCAGTACTTC. Drawing the rest from reference TRBV7-9 and TRBJ2-4, the complete variable domain is DTGVSQNPRHKITKRGQNVTFRCDPISEHNRLYWYRQTLGQGPEFLTYFQNEAQLEKSRLLSDRFSAERPKGSFSTLEIQRTEQGDSAMYLCASSLARGSKNIQYFGAGTRLSVL.